The 25 T cell receptor beta chains below come from one sample, sequenced in a study of cytomegalovirus exposure and HLA in healthy donors. PCR was performed using 60 Vbeta and 13 Jbeta primers. The data were produced by immunoSEQ multiplex PCR, yet TCRdb's version contains in-frame clones alone and is incomplete. Among about 140,000 clones listed, roughly 79% were seen once. The specimen sequenced was PBMCs. These receptors originate from a woman aged 55-70 years in good health and CMV-seropositive.

The chain recombines TRBV27 with TRBJ2-1, with 11 bases identical to TRBD2. J gave up 5 bases and V 4 bases, and 10 bases lay outside the gene matches. This CDR3 spans 17 amino acids. The germline V gene has CDR1 MNHEY and CDR2 SMNVEV (reference sequence). As DNA, the CDR3 is TGTGCCAGCAGTTCTACCCTAACTAGCGGGAGAAACAATGAGCAGTTCTTC. Protein sequence: CASSSTLTSGRNNEQFF.

The rearrangement uses TRBV19 and TRBJ1-2; no clear D. This CDR3 has 14 residues. V lost 4 bases, J lost 1 base, and 10 bases lay in between. Germline assignment: CDR1 LNHDA and CDR2 SQIVND (reference sequence). The CDR3 DNA is TGTGCCAGTAGTAGGCGGGCGGATAACTATGGCTACACCTTC. It translates to CASSRRADNYGYTF.

V is TRBV5-1 and J is TRBJ2-1, with a weak D call TRBD2 (6 bases). In germline, CDR1 is SGHRS, CDR2 YFSETQ. This CDR3 is built from 14 residues. CDR3 DNA sequence: TGCGGAAGCAGCTCGGAGGGGCCCTACAATGAGCAGTTCTTC. It is translated as CGSSSEGPYNEQFF.

The chain has TRBV11-3 and TRBJ2-5; perhaps TRBD2 as D (5 bases). Germline V lookup: CDR1 SGHNT, CDR2 YENEEA. The CDR3 is 14 amino acids. V was trimmed by 3 bases and J by 5 bases, leaving 13 bases between them. CDR3 in amino acids: CASSFSVGVETQYF. Here the CDR3 DNA reads TGTGCCAGCAGCTTTTCCGTGGGAGTGGAGACCCAGTACTTC.

The chain is built from TRBV30 and TRBJ2-7; D unclear. The CDR3 is 14 amino acids. V was shortened by 0 bases and J by 0 bases, with 9 bases between the two germline ends. The germline gives CDR1 GTSNPN, CDR2 SVGIG (reference sequence). CDR3 region: CAWSVVGYSYEQYF. The CDR3 bases are TGTGCCTGGAGTGTAGTCGGTTACTCCTACGAGCAGTACTTC.

This clone was picked up one time. The chain is built from TRBV7-2 and TRBJ1-2; D gene ambiguous. Germline CDR1 SGHTA, CDR2 FQGNSA. V was trimmed by 2 bases and J by 6 bases, leaving 16 bases between them. The length of the CDR3 is 15 residues. CDR3 amino acids: CASSLSLHAVDGYTF. In DNA form, the CDR3 reads TGTGCCAGCAGCTTAAGTCTACACGCGGTAGATGGCTACACCTTC.

The J gene is TRBJ2-7, the V gene TRBV5-4, with 13 bases aligning to TRBD2. Germline assignment: CDR1 SGHNT and CDR2 YYREEE (reference sequence). With V trimmed by 5 bases and J by 3 bases, 5 bases remained unmatched. The CDR3 sequence is 15 residues long. The CDR3 protein is CASSQGLAGNYEQYF. CDR3 DNA: TGTGCCAGCAGTCAGGGACTAGCGGGGAACTACGAGCAGTACTTC.

This chain links TRBV18 with TRBJ1-3, with 9 positions matching TRBD1. Germline CDR1 is KGHSH and CDR2 is LQKENI. Trimming cost V 3 bases and J 3 bases; bases outside gene matches: 3. The CDR3 is made up of 15 amino acids. CDR3 coding DNA: TGTGCCAGCTCACCCGTGACAGGGGGTGGAAACACCATATATTTT. As protein: CASSPVTGGGNTIYF. Full variable domain (outside the CDR3, taken from reference TRBV18 and TRBJ1-3): NAGVMQNPRHLVRRRGQEARLRCSPMKGHSHVYWYRQLPEEGLKFMVYLQKENIIDESGMPKERFSAEFPKEGPSILRIQQVVRGDSAAYFCASSPVTGGGNTIYFGEGSWLTVV.

The J gene is TRBJ2-5, the V gene TRBV28; D perhaps matches TRBD2 (6 bases). The CDR3 sequence is 15 residues long. The V gene's germline CDR1 is MDHEN and CDR2 SYDVKM. Trimming pared 2 bases from V and 2 bases from J, leaving 12 bases between. The CDR3 region is CASSLGGGGQETQYF. In DNA, the CDR3 is TGTGCCAGCAGTTTAGGGGGTGGGGGGCAAGAGACCCAGTACTTC.

The J gene is TRBJ2-5, the V gene TRBV5-1; D is possibly TRBD2 (6 bases). Germline-derived CDR1 and CDR2 are SGHRS and YFSETQ. The ends were cut back, 1 base at V and 5 bases at J, with 9 bases in the middle. The CDR3 contains 13 residues. In DNA form, the CDR3 reads TGCGCCAGCAGCTTGCAAGGGAGGGAGACCCAGTACTTC. This encodes CASSLQGRETQYF.

This clone was found a few times. The chain is built from TRBV5-4 and TRBJ2-1, with 14 positions matching TRBD2. Germline V CDR1 and CDR2: SGHNT, YYREEE (reference sequence). This CDR3 region has 18 residues. V lost 4 bases to trimming and J lost 1 base; unmatched junction nucleotides: 7. The CDR3 DNA reads TGTGCCAGCAGCCTGGGACTAGCGGGAGTTAGGTCCTACAATGAGCAGTTCTTC. It specifies CASSLGLAGVRSYNEQFF. The full variable domain, with the rest looked up from reference TRBV5-4 and TRBJ2-1, is ETGVTQSPTHLIKTRGQQVTLRCSSQSGHNTVSWYQQALGQGPQFIFQYYREEENGRGNFPPRFSGLQFPNYSSELNVNALELDDSALYLCASSLGLAGVRSYNEQFFGPGTRLTVL.

The V and J genes are TRBV6-6 and TRBJ2-7, with a possible D match to TRBD1 (5 bases). The CDR3 length is 14 residues. V was pared by 5 bases and J by 6 bases, with 17 bases between. CDR1 is MNHNY, CDR2 SVGAGI, per germline (reference sequence). CDR3 sequence: CASSPPRQSCEQYF. CDR3 coding DNA: TGTGCCAGCAGTCCCCCGAGACAGAGCTGCGAGCAGTACTTC.

The chain couples TRBV4-1 to TRBJ2-7; the D is unclear. Germline V gene data show CDR1 as MGHRA and CDR2 as YSYEKL. The V end lost 0 bases, the J end lost 3 bases, and 6 bases lay between the germline ends. The CDR3 extends over 13 amino acids. CDR3 protein: CASSQEIDYEQYF. The CDR3 DNA is TGCGCCAGCAGCCAAGAGATAGACTACGAGCAGTACTTC.

This clone was detected a few times. This chain connects TRBV7-9 to TRBJ1-1; D gene ambiguous. Between the trimmed V and J ends, which lost 5 bases and 3 bases, there was a span of 16 bases. Germline V gene lookup returns CDR1 SEHNR and CDR2 FQNEAQ (reference sequence). The CDR3 sequence is 15 residues long. The CDR3, as DNA: TGTGCCAGCAGCCTCGGGATAACAGTGGACACTGAAGCTTTCTTT. Protein sequence: CASSLGITVDTEAFF. The complete variable domain, with remaining parts taken from reference TRBV7-9 and TRBJ1-1, reads DTGVSQNPRHKITKRGQNVTFRCDPISEHNRLYWYRQTLGQGPEFLTYFQNEAQLEKSRLLSDRFSAERPKGSFSTLEIQRTEQGDSAMYLCASSLGITVDTEAFFGQGTRLTVV.

This chain connects TRBV5-1 to TRBJ2-3, with D perhaps matching TRBD2 (5 bases). Germline V gene lookup returns CDR1 SGHRS and CDR2 YFSETQ. V dropped 4 bases and J dropped 2 bases, with 14 bases sitting between them. The CDR3 runs 15 residues. CDR3 region: CASSAEAVPTDTQYF. The CDR3 region has the DNA TGCGCCAGCAGCGCGGAGGCGGTACCCACAGATACGCAGTATTTT.

J is TRBJ1-2 and V is TRBV4-1, with 12 nucleotides matching TRBD1. Germline CDR1 is MGHRA and CDR2 is YSYEKL. V lost 1 base and J lost 7; bases outside the gene matches: 4. The CDR3 has 15 residues. CDR3 sequence: CASSQGDRGRSGYTF. For the CDR3, the DNA is TGCGCCAGCAGCCAAGGGGACAGGGGGCGAAGTGGCTACACCTTC.

The sample holds a few counts of this clone. Sequence at one end of the junction differs from germline and may be a read error. The rearrangement links TRBV15 to TRBJ1-5; a weak D match, TRBD1 (5 bases). This CDR3 is built from 14 residues. The germline V gene encodes CDR1 LNHNV and CDR2 YYDKDF (reference sequence). In DNA, the CDR3 is TGTGCCACCAGCAGAGATTTGGTTGGCAGGGTTTTGGATTTT. Protein product: CATSRDLVGRVLDF.

The V gene is TRBV18, the J gene TRBJ1-2; 8 bases align to TRBD1. The junction had 8 bases not matched to a gene; V was cut back by 1 base and J by 7 bases. Germline-derived CDR1 and CDR2 are KGHSH and LQKENI. The CDR3 contains 15 residues. CDR3 nucleotide sequence: TGTGCCAGCTCACCACAGGACAGGGCTATAGCTGGCTACACCTTC. Translated, it gives CASSPQDRAIAGYTF.

The rearrangement links TRBV6-5 to TRBJ2-7; TRBD2 might be the D (5 bases). The germline V gene has CDR1 MNHEY and CDR2 SVGAGI. The CDR3 is 15 residues long. V lost 2 bases and J 3 bases, leaving 14 bases between the germline ends. The CDR3: CASSYERLGSYEQYF. CDR3 coding DNA: TGTGCCAGCAGTTACGAACGACTTGGGAGCTACGAGCAGTACTTC.

The gene calls are TRBV29-1 and TRBJ1-4; TRBD1 aligns across 11 bases. Germline V gives CDR1 SQVTM, CDR2 ANQGSEA. Trimming cost V 4 bases and J 6 bases; bases outside gene matches: 4. The CDR3 extends over 14 amino acids. The CDR3 coding sequence is TGCAGCGTTGGACCGGGACAGGGGGATGAAAAACTGTTTTTT. This translates into CSVGPGQGDEKLFF.

The V call is TRBV9, the J call TRBJ2-7, with TRBD1 matching over 10 bases. CDR1 and CDR2 from the germline V gene are SGDLS and YYNGEE. The CDR3 is 17 residues long. Germline trimming cut 4 bases from V and 5 bases from J; bases unmatched to any gene: 15. CDR3 loop: CASSPRGRTGGPDEQYF. The CDR3 region has the DNA TGTGCCAGCAGCCCCAGGGGTAGGACAGGGGGTCCGGACGAGCAGTACTTC.

This chain links TRBV27 with TRBJ2-1, with D tentatively TRBD1 (5 bases). The CDR3 runs 15 residues. Germline values: CDR1 MNHEY, CDR2 SMNVEV (reference sequence). V was pared by 5 bases and J by 8 bases, with 19 bases between. The CDR3 DNA is TGTGCCAGCAGTCTACGACAGACCCAAGGGTATGAGCAGTTCTTC. Its translation: CASSLRQTQGYEQFF.

The chain couples TRBV4-1 to TRBJ1-2; 7 positions match TRBD1. The CDR3 consists of 15 residues. Per the germline V gene, CDR1 is MGHRA and CDR2 is YSYEKL. The trim removed 3 bases at V and 5 bases at J, leaving 9 bases unmatched. The CDR3 reads CASSQGTAPSYGYTF. CDR3 DNA sequence: TGCGCCAGCAGCCAGGGGACAGCCCCTTCTTATGGCTACACCTTC.

This chain links TRBV29-1 with TRBJ2-3; 8 nucleotides agree with TRBD1. After removal of 7 bases from V and 2 bases from J, the junction contained 8 bases not matched to a gene. CDR1 and CDR2 (germline): SQVTM, ANQGSEA. CDR3 length: 14 amino acids. The CDR3 region is CSARGRGLTDTQYF. Here the CDR3 DNA reads TGCAGCGCCCGTGGCAGGGGGCTCACAGATACGCAGTATTTT.

The V and J genes are TRBV7-9 and TRBJ1-1; perhaps TRBD1 as D (5 bases). The germline V and J ends were trimmed by 5 bases and 1 base, with 14 bases remaining between them. The germline V gene has CDR1 SEHNR and CDR2 FQNEAQ (reference sequence). The CDR3 loop spans 15 amino acids. Written as DNA, the CDR3 is TGTGCCAGCAGCCCAGCTGGACATGCGAACACTGAAGCTTTCTTT. Translated, it gives CASSPAGHANTEAFF.